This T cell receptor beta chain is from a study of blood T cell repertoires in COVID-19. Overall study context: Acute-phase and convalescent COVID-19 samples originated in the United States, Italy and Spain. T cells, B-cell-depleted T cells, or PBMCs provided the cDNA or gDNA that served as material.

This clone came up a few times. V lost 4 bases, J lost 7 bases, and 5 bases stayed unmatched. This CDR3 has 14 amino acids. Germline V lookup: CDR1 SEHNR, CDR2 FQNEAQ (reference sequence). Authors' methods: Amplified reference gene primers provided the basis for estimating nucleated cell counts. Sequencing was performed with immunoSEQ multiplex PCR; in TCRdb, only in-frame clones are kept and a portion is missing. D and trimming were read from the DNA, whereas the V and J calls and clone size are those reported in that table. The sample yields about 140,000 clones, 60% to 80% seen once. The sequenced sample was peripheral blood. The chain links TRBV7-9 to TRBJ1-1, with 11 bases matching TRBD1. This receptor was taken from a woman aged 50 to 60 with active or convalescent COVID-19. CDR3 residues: CASSSPGQGVEAFF. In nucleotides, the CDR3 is TGTGCCAGCAGCTCACCGGGACAGGGGGTTGAAGCTTTCTTT.